The 19 T cell receptor beta chains below come from one sample, sequenced in a study of blood T cell repertoires in COVID-19 (TCRdb year 2020). Library construction relied on the immunoSEQ multiplex PCR assay. The immuneACCESS repertoire file appears here via TCRdb, limited to in-frame rearrangements. These files lack a portion of the clones; in checked studies, under half of the deficit traces to unresolved V genes, and the cause of the others is not known. This sample comprises some 180,000 clones, roughly four fifths of them detected only once. The top ten hold 8% to 13% of the sample. Sequencing was carried out using peripheral blood. The receptor source for this set is a woman aged 35 to 49 with COVID-19, enrolled during active disease.

This clone has just one count. This chain uses TRBV7-6 with TRBJ1-1; a possible D gene is TRBD1 (6 bases). CDR1 SGHVS and CDR2 FNYEAQ come from the germline V gene. The ends were cut back, 2 bases at V and 3 bases at J, with 22 bases in the middle. The CDR3 sequence is 18 residues long. For the CDR3, the DNA is TGTGCCAGCAGCTTACGGGACATCGTCGGCGTCGGGGACACTGAAGCTTTCTTT. Encoded protein: CASSLRDIVGVGDTEAFF.

The gene calls are TRBV18 and TRBJ2-2, with 10 bases matching TRBD2. The CDR3 has 20 amino acids. Germline V gene data show CDR1 as KGHSH and CDR2 as LQKENI. Losses at the gene ends were 2 bases for V and 0 bases for J; bases not matched to a gene: 12. The CDR3 loop reads CASSPRTRSGGASNTGELFF. The CDR3, as DNA: TGTGCCAGCTCACCAAGGACGAGGAGCGGGGGGGCCTCGAACACCGGGGAGCTGTTTTTT.

The chain joins TRBV13 to TRBJ1-3; tentative D call: TRBD1 (6 bases). The CDR3 spans 19 residues. The germline gives CDR1 PRHDT, CDR2 FYEKMQ (reference sequence). V was shortened by 5 bases and J by 0 bases, with 23 bases between the two germline ends. CDR3 bases: TGTGCCAGCAGCCCCCCTTTATTCGGACAGCCAAGCTCTGGAAACACCATATATTTT. Translating gives CASSPPLFGQPSSGNTIYF.

J is TRBJ2-3 and V is TRBV24-1, with TRBD1 as a possible D gene (6 bases). There are 15 residues in the CDR3. Germline V gene lookup returns CDR1 KGHDR and CDR2 SFDVKD. V was cut by 4 bases and J by 2 bases, with 12 bases left in between. CDR3 in DNA: TGTGCCACCAGTGAGGCAGGGGACCCCACAGATACGCAGTATTTT. It yields the protein CATSEAGDPTDTQYF.

This clone was detected a few times. The chain uses TRBV25-1 and TRBJ1-5; a weak D match, TRBD1 (6 bases). Trimming cost V 2 bases and J 4 bases, with 15 bases left between them. The germline CDR1 and CDR2 sequences are MGHDK and SYGVNS. This CDR3 is 16 amino acids long. The CDR3 protein is CASSETTGSPNQPQHF. CDR3 sequence (DNA): TGTGCCAGCAGTGAAACAACAGGGAGTCCTAATCAGCCCCAGCATTTT.

V gene TRBV5-4 combines with J gene TRBJ2-1; unclear D gene. The V gene lost 1 base and the J gene lost 6 bases, with 11 bases spanning the gap. Germline-derived CDR1 and CDR2 are SGHNT and YYREEE (reference sequence). The CDR3 totals 14 residues. The DNA for the CDR3 is TGTGCCAGCAGCTTGTATCTCCCGGGCAATGAGCAGTTCTTC. This sequence encodes CASSLYLPGNEQFF.

The chain joins TRBV7-9 to TRBJ1-2; maybe TRBD1 (5 bases). Germline assignment: CDR1 SEHNR and CDR2 FQNEAQ (reference sequence). The CDR3 runs to 16 residues. The V end lost 4 bases, the J end lost 4 bases, and 19 bases lay between the germline ends. CDR3 residues: CASSSHQGDGGYGYTF. The DNA of the CDR3 is TGTGCCAGCAGCTCCCATCAGGGTGACGGCGGCTATGGCTACACCTTC. Variable domain in full (rest from reference TRBV7-9 and TRBJ1-2): DTGVSQNPRHKITKRGQNVTFRCDPISEHNRLYWYRQTLGQGPEFLTYFQNEAQLEKSRLLSDRFSAERPKGSFSTLEIQRTEQGDSAMYLCASSSHQGDGGYGYTFGSGTRLTVV.

J is TRBJ2-5 and V is TRBV7-6; D possibly corresponds to TRBD1 (6 bases). Per germline, CDR1 SGHVS and CDR2 FNYEAQ. The CDR3 extends over 15 amino acids. Deletions cut 5 bases from V and 5 bases from J, with 18 bases between. The CDR3 DNA sequence: TGTGCCAGCAGCCAAGAGGGACAAGGGGACGAGACCCAGTACTTC. Amino acid sequence: CASSQEGQGDETQYF.

In this sample, this clone turned up many times. The V call is TRBV7-9, the J call TRBJ1-2; TRBD1 aligns across 7 bases. With V trimmed by 5 bases and J by 8 bases, 11 bases remained unmatched. Germline V gene lookup returns CDR1 SEHNR and CDR2 FQNEAQ (reference sequence). The CDR3 is made up of 14 amino acids. This chain's CDR3 is CASSLGQSTRGYTF. The CDR3 DNA follows: TGTGCCAGCAGCCTGGGACAGTCCACCAGAGGCTACACCTTC.

There are many counts of this clone. The chain joins TRBV12-3 or TRBV12-4 to TRBJ1-5; no reliable D call. The CDR3 is 13 amino acids. V was pared by 6 bases and J by 6 bases, with 12 bases between. The CDR3 loop reads CASSRAPSQPQHF. CDR3 coding DNA: TGTGCCAGCAGCCGAGCCCCCTCTCAGCCCCAGCATTTT.

The chain has TRBV7-8 and TRBJ2-7; 8 bases line up with TRBD2. Germline V gives CDR1 SGHVS, CDR2 FQNEAQ. V shed 2 bases, J shed 7 bases, and the junction held 4 bases outside the gene matches. The CDR3 loop spans 13 amino acids. The CDR3 nucleotides read TGTGCCAGCAGCTTAACGGGGGGGTTGGAGCAGTACGTC. This codes for CASSLTGGLEQYV.

The chain carries TRBV5-1 and TRBJ1-2, with 9 bases fitting TRBD1. Germline trimming cut 0 bases from V and 4 bases from J; bases unmatched to any gene: 4. The CDR3 is made up of 15 amino acids. CDR1 and CDR2 (germline): SGHRS, YFSETQ. The CDR3 nucleotides read TGCGCCAGCAGCTTGGGGGACAGGGCACCCTATGGCTACACCTTC. The encoded protein is CASSLGDRAPYGYTF.

A few counts support this clone. This sequence joins TRBV2 and TRBJ2-5, with 11 bases aligning to TRBD2. Germline V gene lookup returns CDR1 SNHLY and CDR2 FYNNEI. J was trimmed by 7 bases and V by 9 bases; bases with no gene match: 22. There are 18 residues in the CDR3. This chain's CDR3 is CARQIITALAGGPGTQYF. The CDR3 DNA is TGTGCCAGACAAATCATCACGGCCCTAGCGGGGGGACCAGGGACCCAGTACTTC.

The chain carries TRBV5-5 and TRBJ2-3, with TRBD2 matching 9 bases. Germline V lookup: CDR1 SGHKS, CDR2 YYEKEE (reference sequence). CDR3 size: 17 residues. Losses at the gene ends were 4 bases for V and 4 bases for J; bases not matched to a gene: 13. CDR3 DNA: TGTGCCAGCAGCCCGCGCCCAGCTAGCGGGGCCGCAGATACGCAGTATTTT. It translates to CASSPRPASGAADTQYF.

The DNA of the CDR3 is TGCAGCGTTGAAGATCAGGTCAGGTTCGATACGCAGTATTTT. Amino acid sequence: CSVEDQVRFDTQYF. The chain is built from TRBV29-1 and TRBJ2-3; D call uncertain. The CDR3 has 14 amino acids. The V gene lost 0 bases and the J gene lost 6 bases, with 13 bases spanning the gap. Per the germline V gene, CDR1 is SQVTM and CDR2 is ANQGSEA.

This sequence joins TRBV29-1 and TRBJ2-7; D may be TRBD2 (6 bases). V shed 6 bases and J shed 6 bases, with 18 bases lying between them. Germline V gene sequence: CDR1 SQVTM, CDR2 ANQGSEA. The CDR3 sequence is 13 residues long. The CDR3 nucleotides are TGCAGCGTCGTGGGGGGAGTTCTCTCCGAGCAGTACTTC. As protein: CSVVGGVLSEQYF.

The chain combines TRBV19 with TRBJ2-7; 10 positions match TRBD2. Trimming removed 3 bases from V and 6 bases from J; junction bases left unmatched: 5. The CDR3 is 14 amino acids. CDR1 LNHDA and CDR2 SQIVND come from the germline V gene (reference sequence). CDR3 protein: CASSILAGAGEQYF. CDR3 DNA: TGTGCCAGTAGTATCCTAGCGGGAGCGGGCGAGCAGTACTTC.

This clone was recorded only once. The CDR3 DNA reads as TGTGCCAGTAGGAGTGGGGGACAGGGCGAAGTCTATGGCTACACCTTC. Its protein is CASRSGGQGEVYGYTF. The V gene is TRBV19, the J gene TRBJ1-2; 9 bases line up with TRBD1. This CDR3 has 16 amino acids. Germline values: CDR1 LNHDA, CDR2 SQIVND (reference sequence). V gave up 6 bases and J gave up 4 bases; unmatched junction bases: 12. The complete variable domain, with remaining parts taken from reference TRBV19 and TRBJ1-2, reads DGGITQSPKYLFRKEGQNVTLSCEQNLNHDAMYWYRQDPGQGLRLIYYSQIVNDFQKGDIAEGYSVSREKKESFPLTVTSAQKNPTAFYLCASRSGGQGEVYGYTFGSGTRLTVV.

The chain joins TRBV6-5 to TRBJ2-1, with 9 bases lining up with TRBD1. This CDR3 contains 14 residues. CDR1 and CDR2 (germline): MNHEY, SVGAGI. With 7 bases clipped from V and 8 bases from J, the junction kept 9 bases outside the gene matches. The CDR3 protein is CASITGGGVDEQFF. CDR3 DNA sequence: TGTGCCAGCATCACAGGGGGCGGTGTGGATGAGCAGTTCTTC.